Ten or more counts support the clone carrying this T cell receptor (beta chain). The sample originates from a study of regulatory T cells in long-lasting Graves disease. Deletions cut 4 bases from V and 3 bases from J, with 24 bases between. CDR1 SEHNR and CDR2 FQNEAQ come from the germline V gene (reference sequence). The CDR3 covers 18 residues. As to time point: newly diagnosed GD, antithyroid drugs for less than 3 months. PBMC RNA served as the TCR library source. Combining iRepertoire HTBI primers with Arm-PCR of CDR3 regions, the authors built TCR beta libraries. In TCRdb, the multiplex PCR reads were re-called with MiXCR into one record per CDR3 protein. Of approximately 470,000 distinct CDR3 sequences listed, around 15% are singletons. These data also featured in a second study, about T cells in Graves' hyperthyroidism and ophthalmopathy.

The TCR originated in a man aged 40-55 years with Graves disease. This sample comprised peripheral blood mononuclear cells (PBMCs), obtained at new diagnosis, from a patient treated with antithyroid drugs. This sequence joins TRBV7-9 and TRBJ1-1, with a weak D call TRBD1 (5 bases). Written as DNA, the CDR3 is TGTGCCAGCAGCTACCGGGACCCCACCTCCGGACTCCACACTGAAGCTTTCTTT. Translated, it gives CASSYRDPTSGLHTEAFF. The full variable domain, completed using reference TRBV7-9 and TRBJ1-1, is DTGVSQNPRHKITKRGQNVTFRCDPISEHNRLYWYRQTLGQGPEFLTYFQNEAQLEKSRLLSDRFSAERPKGSFSTLEIQRTEQGDSAMYLCASSYRDPTSGLHTEAFFGQGTRLTVV.